This T cell receptor (beta chain) was retrieved from a study of T-cell reconstitution after alpha-beta-depleted transplantation in children. For TCRbeta, the library was prepared with unique molecular identifiers. TCRdb reprocessed the PCR reads via MiXCR and lists one record per CDR3 protein. The data hold about 900,000 distinct CDR3 sequences, with about 30% observed a single time. About this clonotype: Its antigen is unidentified.

Study-wide results and caveats: Counts and diversity of T cells one year after transplant came mostly from newly produced T cells. The study reportedly traced alpha-beta T cells about two months after transplant to several hundred expanded graft clones. Day-60 TCRbeta diversity that was high in some patients was derived from surviving recipient T cells and thymic progenitors.

The receptor was isolated from a boy less than two years old who had a stem cell transplant for SCID, so the T cells may come from the graft donor. The specimen comprised PBMCs, mostly from graft donor cells, sampled 360 days after TCRalphabeta/CD19-depleted stem cell transplant.

The CDR3 here is CSAGSAGGHLAYEQYF. CDR3 DNA sequence: TGCAGTGCTGGATCAGCGGGGGGCCATTTAGCCTACGAGCAGTACTTC. The rearrangement links TRBV20-1 to TRBJ2-7; TRBD2 matches 9 bases. Germline V CDR1 and CDR2: DFQATT, SNEGSKA (reference sequence). The CDR3 contains 16 residues. Trimming removed 5 bases from V and 2 bases from J; junction bases left unmatched: 13.